The 16 T cell receptor beta chains presented below share a single source sample, sequenced in a study of blood T cell repertoires in COVID-19. Profiling relied on immunoSEQ multiplex PCR, and the TCRdb table lists in-frame clones only, not all of them. The sample carries about 64,000 clones, roughly 88% recorded once. The sequencing sample was made of peripheral blood. These receptors were obtained from a man between 65 and 85 years old with acute or convalescent COVID-19.

The chain carries TRBV5-1 and TRBJ2-7, with D perhaps TRBD2 (7 bases). V was pared by 4 bases and J by 3 bases, with 17 bases between. The CDR3 contains 15 residues. In germline, CDR1 is SGHRS, CDR2 YFSETQ. DNA of the CDR3: TGCGCCAGCAGCGGGGTGGCGGGGGCTTACTACGAGCAGTACTTC. This encodes CASSGVAGAYYEQYF. Using reference TRBV5-1 and TRBJ2-7 for the parts outside the CDR3, the full variable domain is KAGVTQTPRYLIKTRGQQVTLSCSPISGHRSVSWYQQTPGQGLQFLFEYFSETQRNKGNFPGRFSGRQFSNSRSEMNVSTLELGDSALYLCASSGVAGAYYEQYFGPGTRLTVT.

The DNA for the CDR3 is TGCGCCAGCAGCCCGGGGGACTTCCGAGAGTATTTT. Its protein is CASSPGDFREYF. The chain recombines TRBV5-1 with TRBJ2-3; D possibly corresponds to TRBD2 (6 bases). Per the germline V gene, CDR1 is SGHRS and CDR2 is YFSETQ. V lost 4 bases, J lost 13 bases, and 16 bases lay in between. This CDR3 is built from 12 residues.

The rearrangement links TRBV9 to TRBJ2-3, with 7 bases fitting TRBD1. The V gene's germline CDR1 is SGDLS and CDR2 YYNGEE. The CDR3 is 17 amino acids. V lost 4 bases to trimming and J lost 1 base; unmatched junction nucleotides: 12. CDR3 bases: TGTGCCAGCAGCCCCTCCCGGACAGGCGGAGGCACAGATACGCAGTATTTT. Translation gives CASSPSRTGGGTDTQYF.

The J gene is TRBJ1-4, the V gene TRBV5-1; the D gene is possibly TRBD1 (6 bases). Germline loops: CDR1 SGHRS, CDR2 YFSETQ. V lost 3 bases and J 5 bases, leaving 11 bases between the germline ends. The CDR3 is made up of 14 amino acids. CDR3 DNA sequence: TGCGCCAGCAGCTCACAGGGCGGAAATGAAAAACTGTTTTTT. Translation gives CASSSQGGNEKLFF. The full variable domain, completed using reference TRBV5-1 and TRBJ1-4, is KAGVTQTPRYLIKTRGQQVTLSCSPISGHRSVSWYQQTPGQGLQFLFEYFSETQRNKGNFPGRFSGRQFSNSRSEMNVSTLELGDSALYLCASSSQGGNEKLFFGSGTQLSVL.

CDR3 region: CASSSTGFTTKNIQYF. The CDR3 DNA sequence: TGCGCCAGCAGCTCCACAGGGTTCACTACCAAAAACATTCAGTACTTC. The rearrangement joins TRBV5-1 to TRBJ2-4; TRBD1 is a possible D gene (6 bases). The CDR3 length is 16 residues. V was shortened by 3 bases and J by 2 bases, with 15 bases between the two germline ends. The germline CDR1 and CDR2 sequences are SGHRS and YFSETQ.

CDR3 residues: CASSPDRGNQPQHF. DNA for the CDR3: TGTGCCAGCAGCCCTGACAGGGGCAATCAGCCCCAGCATTTT. The V gene is TRBV6-4, the J gene TRBJ1-5, with TRBD1 matching 7 bases. The germline V gene encodes CDR1 MRHNA and CDR2 SNTAGT. Trimming cost V 6 bases and J 2 bases; bases outside gene matches: 4. The CDR3 runs to 14 residues.

V is TRBV6-5 and J is TRBJ2-7, with a tentative D call TRBD2 (5 bases). V lost 6 bases to trimming and J lost 2 bases, with 14 bases between them. Germline V gene sequence: CDR1 MNHEY, CDR2 SVGAGI. CDR3 length: 14 amino acids. In DNA form, the CDR3 reads TGTGCCAGCAGAAACACCCTCGGGACCTACGAGCAGTACTTC. Its protein is CASRNTLGTYEQYF.

V is TRBV2 and J is TRBJ2-2; a possible D gene is TRBD1 (5 bases). Germline CDR1 reads SNHLY; CDR2 reads FYNNEI. Trimming shortened V by 6 bases and J by 5 bases, and 13 bases separated the two germline ends. The CDR3 totals 14 residues. CDR3 nucleotide sequence: TGTGCCAGCAGCTTTTTGGGGCGGACCGGGGAGCTGTTTTTT. The encoded protein is CASSFLGRTGELFF.

A note on this clone: Relative to the germline gene, one junction end is altered; a read error may explain this. The gene calls are TRBV5-1 and TRBJ2-7; TRBD1 aligns across 8 bases. The CDR3 has 12 amino acids. Germline lookup yields CDR1 SGHRS and CDR2 YFSETQ. In nucleotides, the CDR3 is TGCGCCAGCAGCTTGGCCGGGACAGGCCGATTCTTC. As protein: CASSLAGTGRFF.

The V call is TRBV27, the J call TRBJ2-1; 10 bases map to TRBD2. The ends lost 9 bases at V and 2 bases at J; junction bases unmatched: 10. The CDR3 runs to 16 residues. Per the germline V gene, CDR1 is MNHEY and CDR2 is SMNVEV (reference sequence). The DNA for the CDR3 is TGTGCCAGGAAATTCGTAGCGGGGGGTCCCTACAATGAGCAGTTCTTC. This encodes CARKFVAGGPYNEQFF.

CDR3 sequence reads: CASSGSSNYGYTF. CDR3 DNA: TGCGCCAGCAGTGGGAGCTCTAACTATGGCTACACCTTC. This sequence joins TRBV10-2 and TRBJ1-2; no clear D. The length of the CDR3 is 13 residues. Trimming removed 4 bases at V and 0 bases at J, with 6 bases between. Germline V CDR1 and CDR2: WSHSY, SAAADI.

The chain joins TRBV3-1 (or the pseudogene TRBV3-2) to TRBJ2-3; no reliable D call. V gave up 4 bases and J gave up 1 base, with 9 bases separating them. This CDR3 spans 14 amino acids. The germline gives CDR1 LGHDT, CDR2 YNNKEL (reference sequence). The CDR3 DNA reads TGTGCCAGCAGCCCAGGTGGCGGCACAGATACGCAGTATTTT. Translated: CASSPGGGTDTQYF.

J is TRBJ2-1 and V is TRBV7-9; TRBD2 matches at 11 bases. This CDR3 has 16 amino acids. V was pared by 2 bases and J by 4 bases, with 4 bases of the junction left unmatched. In germline, CDR1 is SEHNR, CDR2 FQNEAQ (reference sequence). The CDR3 region is CASSLTASGGYNEQFF. The DNA for the CDR3 is TGTGCCAGCAGCTTAACGGCTAGCGGGGGGTACAATGAGCAGTTCTTC.

The gene calls are TRBV7-3 and TRBJ1-3; 10 bases align to TRBD1. V gave up 3 bases and J gave up 4 bases; unmatched junction bases: 3. Germline lookup yields CDR1 SGHTA and CDR2 FQGTGA. The CDR3 runs 15 residues. The DNA of the CDR3 is TGTGCCAGCAGCTTCGACAGGGGGCCAGGAAACACCATATATTTT. It specifies CASSFDRGPGNTIYF.

This clone was detected once. The DNA is omitted, as the CDR3 cannot be located on it reliably, and the CDR3 follows TCRdb's listing. The rearrangement links TRBV28 to TRBJ1-1; the table's TRBD1 call for D was not verified on the DNA. 15 amino acids form the CDR3, both terminal residues included. Germline V gives CDR1 MDHEN, CDR2 SYDVKM. CDR3: CASSTSTGVNTEAFF.

This clone has just one count. The chain recombines TRBV15 with TRBJ2-3; D is uncertain. Per the germline V gene, CDR1 is LNHNV and CDR2 is YYDKDF (reference sequence). Between the trimmed V and J ends, which lost 0 bases and 4 bases, there was a span of 8 bases. The CDR3 has 14 residues. This chain's CDR3 is CATSREPLADTQYF. DNA of the CDR3: TGTGCCACCAGCAGAGAACCCCTAGCAGATACGCAGTATTTT.